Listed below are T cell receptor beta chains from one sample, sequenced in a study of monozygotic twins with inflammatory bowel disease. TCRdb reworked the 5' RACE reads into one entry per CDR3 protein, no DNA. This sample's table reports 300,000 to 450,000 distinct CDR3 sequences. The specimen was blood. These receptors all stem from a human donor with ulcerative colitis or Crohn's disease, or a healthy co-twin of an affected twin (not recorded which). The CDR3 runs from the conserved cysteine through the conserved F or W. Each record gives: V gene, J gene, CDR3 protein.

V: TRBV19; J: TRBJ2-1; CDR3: CASSMARSYNEQFF
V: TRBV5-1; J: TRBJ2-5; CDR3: CASSLGVAGGQRETQYF
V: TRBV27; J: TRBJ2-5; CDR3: CASTLNGYRGGQETQYF
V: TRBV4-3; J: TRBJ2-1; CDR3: CASSQESGGADLRSHNEQFF
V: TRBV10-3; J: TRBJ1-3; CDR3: CAISEWGNTIYF
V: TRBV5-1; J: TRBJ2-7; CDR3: CASSLDGTSYEQYF
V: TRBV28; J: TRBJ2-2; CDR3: CASSFPGTGTGELFF
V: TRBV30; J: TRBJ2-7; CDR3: CAWTPLPGQGAYEQYF
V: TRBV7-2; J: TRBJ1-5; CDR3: CASSETGDQPQHF
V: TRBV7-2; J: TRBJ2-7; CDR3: CASSPRFGGSYEQYF
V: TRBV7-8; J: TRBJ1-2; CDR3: CASSFNIPGQGAGGYTF
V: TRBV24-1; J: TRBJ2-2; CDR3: CATSDPTSGRGELFF
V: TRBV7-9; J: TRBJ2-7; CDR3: CASSLAGQRSSYEQYF
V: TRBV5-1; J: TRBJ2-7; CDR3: CASSPRAVIYEQYF
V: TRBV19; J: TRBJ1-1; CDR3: CASSMEARQGAVLNTEAFF
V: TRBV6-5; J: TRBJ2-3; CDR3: CASSRTNADTQYF
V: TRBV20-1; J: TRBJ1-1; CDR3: CSVATPGRMNTEAFF
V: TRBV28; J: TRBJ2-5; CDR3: CASSSQTSTGETQYF
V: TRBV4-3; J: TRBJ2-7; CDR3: CASSQDLGGGRVEQYF
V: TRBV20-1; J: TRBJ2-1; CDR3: CSAKPRIRYNEQFF
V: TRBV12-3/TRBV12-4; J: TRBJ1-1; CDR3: CASTWGGAGPEAFF
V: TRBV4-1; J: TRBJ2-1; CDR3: CASSPSGPYNEQFF
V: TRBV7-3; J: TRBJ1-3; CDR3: CASSSGQGNTIYF
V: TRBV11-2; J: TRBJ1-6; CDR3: CASSLSPKYNSPLHF
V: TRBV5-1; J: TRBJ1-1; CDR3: CASSLSQGLTTEAFF
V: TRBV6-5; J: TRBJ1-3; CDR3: CASSYSAYGIDLSGNTIYF
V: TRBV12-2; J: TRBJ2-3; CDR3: CASRLWRGAQSSTDTQYF
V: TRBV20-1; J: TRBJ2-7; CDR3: CSARVQPNSYEQYF